Listed here are 32 T cell receptor beta chains from one sample, sequenced in a study of naive and memory T cell subsets (dated by TCRdb to the late 2010s). Paper-wide results and their limitations: Naive repertoires, especially CD8, contained a few larger clonotypes, possibly memory cells re-expressing CD45RA.

Their cognate antigens are unknown. The library was obtained by UMI-ligation and nested PCR. The listed sequencing device is Illumina MiSeq. The beta constant-region primer consisted of an equimolar mixture of two oligonucleotides that together covered TRBC1 and TRBC2. Four rounds of PCR were used to amplify ligated cDNA, with nested alpha and beta constant-region primers being used together with the SP2 primer. TCRdb reanalyzed the raw reads on its own, using fastp at Q25 for trimming and MiXCR for clone calling, and kept in-frame beta chains. Records with the same CDR3 protein are collapsed into one entry carrying the most frequent genes and DNA. Here the sample has roughly 140,000 distinct CDR3 sequences; about 20% occur a single time. The top ten clonotypes cover roughly 0.6% of the sample. Material: naive CD8+ T cells from blood. The cell subset or site label on this specimen signifies: naive T cells, CD45RA high CD27+. These receptors came from a human donor in good health.

This clonotype has more than one count but fewer than ten. The chain employs TRBV7-9 and TRBJ1-5; D is unresolved. V was cut by 1 base and J by 6 bases, with 10 bases left in between. Germline V gene data show CDR1 as SEHNR and CDR2 as FQNEAQ (reference sequence). The CDR3 covers 14 residues. Written as DNA, the CDR3 is TGTGCCAGCAGCTTAGTGGCTGAGGGTCAGCCCCAGCATTTT. Translation: CASSLVAEGQPQHF.

The rearrangement links TRBV12-3 or TRBV12-4 to TRBJ2-7; possible D gene TRBD2, 5 bases. The germline V and J ends were trimmed by 0 bases and 6 bases, with 15 bases remaining between them. The CDR3 has 15 amino acids. In DNA, the CDR3 is TGTGCCAGCAGTTTAGCCGGAAGCGCGGGTAGCGAGCAGTACTTC. Translated: CASSLAGSAGSEQYF.

The CDR3 spells CASNEAVGLNTEAFF. As DNA, the CDR3 is TGTGCCAGCAATGAAGCAGTTGGGCTGAACACTGAAGCTTTCTTT. The chain recombines TRBV6-2 or TRBV6-3 with TRBJ1-1; the D is unclear. Germline-derived CDR1 and CDR2 are MNHEY and SVGEGT. The CDR3 length is 15 residues. Between the trimmed V and J ends, which lost 7 bases and 0 bases, there was a span of 15 bases.

The CDR3 protein is CASSPRDLYNEQFF. The DNA of the CDR3 is TGTGCCAGCAGCCCGCGGGACCTATACAATGAGCAGTTCTTC. The rearrangement uses TRBV28 and TRBJ2-1; D is perhaps TRBD2 (6 bases). The CDR3 covers 14 residues. Germline V lookup: CDR1 MDHEN, CDR2 SYDVKM. Trimming left V 6 bases short and J 4 bases short, with 13 bases between. The variable domain in full, with the rest retrieved from reference TRBV28 and TRBJ2-1, is DVKVTQSSRYLVKRTGEKVFLECVQDMDHENMFWYRQDPGLGLRLIYFSYDVKMKEKGDIPEGYSVSREKKERFSLILESASTNQTSMYLCASSPRDLYNEQFFGPGTRLTVL.

CDR3 region: CASSYSGDSNQPQHF. The CDR3 DNA is TGTGCCAGCAGTTACTCGGGAGATAGCAATCAGCCCCAGCATTTT. This chain joins TRBV6-5 and TRBJ1-5; D gene uncertain. V was pared by 0 bases and J by 0 bases, with 6 bases between. CDR1 MNHEY and CDR2 SVGAGI come from the germline V gene. CDR3 size: 15 residues.

The chain has TRBV28 and TRBJ1-5; a weak D match, TRBD1 (6 bases). The CDR3 has 11 amino acids. The ends were cut back, 11 bases at V and 11 bases at J, with 16 bases in the middle. CDR1 is MDHEN and CDR2 is SYDVKM in the germline V gene. CDR3 DNA sequence: TGTGCCTCTGGTACGGGGGCTTCCCAGCATTTT. The encoded protein is CASGTGASQHF.

This clonotype has just a few counts. The rearrangement links TRBV29-1 to TRBJ1-1; unclear D gene. Deletions cut 5 bases from V and 1 base from J, with 11 bases between. Per the germline V gene, CDR1 is SQVTM and CDR2 is ANQGSEA. The CDR3 runs 13 residues. CDR3: CSVTLWGNTEAFF. For the CDR3, the DNA is TGCAGCGTTACATTGTGGGGGAACACTGAAGCTTTCTTT.

A few counts support this clonotype. The chain combines TRBV6-5 with TRBJ2-3; D is unclear. The CDR3 loop spans 12 amino acids. The V and J ends lost 5 bases and 0 bases respectively, with 3 bases between them. CDR1 and CDR2 from the germline V gene are MNHEY and SVGAGI. The CDR3: CASSGSTDTQYF. CDR3 coding DNA: TGTGCCAGCAGTGGTAGCACAGATACGCAGTATTTT.

This clonotype has a handful of counts. The V and J genes are TRBV4-1 and TRBJ1-5; D unclear. This CDR3 spans 17 amino acids. The V end lost 0 bases, the J end lost 3 bases, and 15 bases lay between the germline ends. CDR1 and CDR2 (germline): MGHRA, YSYEKL. This CDR3 reads CASSQEMAPFYNQPQHF. The CDR3 DNA reads as TGCGCCAGCAGCCAAGAGATGGCACCTTTCTACAATCAGCCCCAGCATTTT.

This chain links TRBV28 with TRBJ2-1; D remains ambiguous. Per germline, CDR1 MDHEN and CDR2 SYDVKM. Trimming stripped 10 bases from V and 7 bases from J, with 20 bases between. The CDR3 length is 14 residues. The CDR3 here is CATSKALMWNEQFF. CDR3 DNA sequence: TGTGCCACCAGCAAGGCTCTTATGTGGAATGAGCAGTTCTTC.

The chain uses TRBV29-1 and TRBJ1-5; maybe TRBD1 (5 bases). The CDR3 has 13 residues. Trimming shortened V by 2 bases and J by 7 bases, and 12 bases separated the two germline ends. The germline CDR1 and CDR2 sequences are SQVTM and ANQGSEA. For the CDR3, the DNA is TGCAGCGTTGAAACGGGACTGGGACAGCCCCAGCATTTT. Protein sequence: CSVETGLGQPQHF.

This clonotype was observed a handful of times. The rearrangement links TRBV4-1 to TRBJ2-5, with 14 bases lining up with TRBD2. Looked up from germline, CDR1 is MGHRA and CDR2 is YSYEKL. J gave up 4 bases and V 1 base, and 8 bases lay outside the gene matches. The CDR3 extends over 18 amino acids. The CDR3 nucleotides read TGCGCCAGCAGCCAAGTTATTGGGACTAGCGGGAGCTTAGAGACCCAGTACTTC. Protein: CASSQVIGTSGSLETQYF.

The chain uses TRBV29-1 and TRBJ2-1; TRBD2 agrees at 8 bases. The V and J ends lost 2 bases and 4 bases, in that order; junction bases with no gene match: 7. The CDR3 covers 15 residues. The V gene's germline CDR1 is SQVTM and CDR2 ANQGSEA. The CDR3 sequence is CSVEYEGLGYNEQFF. The CDR3 DNA sequence: TGCAGCGTTGAATACGAGGGACTAGGATACAATGAGCAGTTCTTC.

This chain links TRBV10-2 with TRBJ1-2; a weak D match, TRBD1 (5 bases). The germline V gene encodes CDR1 WSHSY and CDR2 SAAADI. Trimming cost V 7 bases and J 3 bases, with 15 bases left between them. CDR3 length equals 14 residues. The CDR3 DNA reads as TGCGCCAGCACGGGGACCGGCCCCGACTATGGCTACACCTTC. Its translation: CASTGTGPDYGYTF.

This clonotype was detected only a few times. This sequence joins TRBV4-1 and TRBJ2-3; TRBD2 aligns across 8 bases. In germline, CDR1 is MGHRA, CDR2 YSYEKL. The CDR3 is 17 residues long. The J segment lost 6 bases and the V segment lost 4 bases, leaving 15 bases of the junction unmatched. The CDR3 spells CASSPSGRGKMIDTQYF. CDR3 nucleotide sequence: TGCGCCAGCAGCCCCTCCGGGAGGGGAAAAATGATTGATACGCAGTATTTT.

This clonotype has just a few counts. The chain couples TRBV7-9 to TRBJ1-6, with TRBD1 matching 7 bases. With V trimmed by 5 bases and J by 7 bases, 14 bases remained unmatched. Germline V gene data show CDR1 as SEHNR and CDR2 as FQNEAQ (reference sequence). The length of the CDR3 is 17 residues. The CDR3 reads CASSPPQPDRENSPLHF. The DNA for the CDR3 is TGTGCCAGCAGCCCCCCCCAACCCGACAGGGAAAATTCACCCCTCCACTTT.

The table lists this clonotype with a few counts. The chain is built from TRBV30 and TRBJ2-1; no reliable D call. The CDR3 is 13 amino acids. Between the trimmed V and J ends, which lost 2 bases and 3 bases, there was a span of 8 bases. Germline V gene lookup returns CDR1 GTSNPN and CDR2 SVGIG (reference sequence). The CDR3 DNA is TGTGCCTGGAGTCACGGAGACTACAATGAGCAGTTCTTC. This sequence encodes CAWSHGDYNEQFF.

This sequence joins TRBV6-6 and TRBJ2-1; D may match TRBD1 or TRBD2 (5 bases each). Trimming cost V 6 bases and J 4 bases, with 10 bases left between them. The CDR3 consists of 13 residues. Germline CDR1 MNHNY, CDR2 SVGAGI (reference sequence). CDR3 coding DNA: TGTGCCAGCAGCCGGGACGGATACAATGAGCAGTTCTTC. It specifies CASSRDGYNEQFF.

The chain combines TRBV7-9 with TRBJ1-6, with a tentative D call TRBD1 (5 bases). CDR3 size: 16 residues. The germline V gene encodes CDR1 SEHNR and CDR2 FQNEAQ (reference sequence). V dropped 5 bases and J dropped 9 bases, with 20 bases sitting between them. This CDR3 reads CASSPRDGVLRSPLHF. The CDR3 coding sequence is TGTGCCAGCAGCCCGCGGGACGGCGTTCTCCGTTCACCCCTCCACTTT.

This clonotype was seen more than once but under ten times. The genes are TRBV28 and TRBJ2-1; TRBD2 agrees at 10 bases. Germline assignment: CDR1 MDHEN and CDR2 SYDVKM. The CDR3 extends over 16 amino acids. Germline trimming cut 4 bases from V and 8 bases from J; bases unmatched to any gene: 11. Here the CDR3 DNA reads TGTGCCAGCAGTTCTCGGCTAGCGGGAGTGAGGGATGAGCAGTTCTTC. As protein: CASSSRLAGVRDEQFF.

This chain links TRBV28 with TRBJ2-7, with D perhaps TRBD1 (6 bases). The CDR3 is 15 residues long. V was clipped by 3 bases and J by 1 base, with 13 bases between them. The germline V gene encodes CDR1 MDHEN and CDR2 SYDVKM. The CDR3 DNA sequence: TGTGCCAGCAGTTTTAGTTCAGGGGTTTCCTACGAGCAGTACTTC. Translated, it gives CASSFSSGVSYEQYF.

The V and J genes are TRBV7-8 and TRBJ2-4; D is ambiguous. Germline CDR1 SGHVS, CDR2 FQNEAQ. CDR3 length equals 15 residues. Trimming took off 1 base at V and 4 bases at J, with 11 bases between the two ends. CDR3 DNA: TGTGCCAGCAGCTTAGTTTACGAAGGGAAAAACATTCAGTACTTC. It is translated as CASSLVYEGKNIQYF. The full variable domain, rest sourced from reference TRBV7-8 and TRBJ2-4, is GAGVSQSPRYKVAKRGQDVALRCDPISGHVSLFWYQQALGQGPEFLTYFQNEAQLDKSGLPSDRFFAERPEGSVSTLKIQRTQQEDSAVYLCASSLVYEGKNIQYFGAGTRLSVL.

This clonotype occurred many times. The J gene is TRBJ1-1, the V gene TRBV5-1; D ambiguous. The CDR3 extends over 13 amino acids. Germline V gives CDR1 SGHRS, CDR2 YFSETQ. V was trimmed by 4 bases and J by 3 bases, leaving 10 bases between them. This chain's CDR3 is CASSPVDDTEAFF. The CDR3, as DNA: TGCGCCAGCAGCCCTGTGGACGACACTGAAGCTTTCTTT.

This clonotype was picked up a small number of times. This chain connects TRBV28 to TRBJ1-5, with D possibly being TRBD1 (5 bases). The CDR3 totals 13 residues. CDR1 is MDHEN, CDR2 SYDVKM, per germline. Trimming took 5 bases from V and 4 from J, leaving 9 bases between them. The DNA for the CDR3 is TGTGCCAGCAGTCCCTGGGGGAATCAGCCCCAGCATTTT. Amino acid sequence: CASSPWGNQPQHF.

The DNA of the CDR3 is TGTGCCAGCAGTACAGGGGTGGCAAATCAGCCCCAGCATTTT. This codes for CASSTGVANQPQHF. The chain has TRBV12-3 or TRBV12-4 and TRBJ1-5, with 7 bases lining up with TRBD1. The CDR3 consists of 14 residues. With V trimmed by 5 bases and J by 4 bases, 5 bases remained unmatched.

In its sample, this clonotype was seen a few times. CDR3 DNA: TGTGCCAGCAGCGAGGGAGGAAGCTCCTACAATGAGCAGTTCTTC. Amino acids: CASSEGGSSYNEQFF. This chain connects TRBV5-6 to TRBJ2-1; D perhaps matches TRBD2 (6 bases). The V gene's germline CDR1 is SGHDT and CDR2 YYEEEE. V lost 4 bases and J lost 0, with 11 bases in between. The length of the CDR3 is 15 residues.

This clonotype was recorded a few times. V gene TRBV6-5 combines with J gene TRBJ2-7; D is ambiguous. The V end lost 10 bases, the J end lost 1 base, and 14 bases lay between the germline ends. The germline V gene encodes CDR1 MNHEY and CDR2 SVGAGI. CDR3 size: 13 residues. The CDR3 loop is CATSWHGSYEQYF. In DNA, the CDR3 is TGTGCCACCTCGTGGCACGGGTCCTACGAGCAGTACTTC.

The chain recombines TRBV28 with TRBJ2-1; 10 bases align to TRBD2. V lost 2 bases, J lost 10 bases, and 8 bases stayed unmatched. The germline CDR1 and CDR2 sequences are MDHEN and SYDVKM. The CDR3 sequence is 15 residues long. CDR3 amino acids: CASSLAPPTSGEQFF. The CDR3 coding sequence is TGTGCCAGCAGTTTAGCACCTCCGACTAGCGGGGAGCAGTTCTTC.

The chain is built from TRBV29-1 and TRBJ2-7; D unresolved. There are 14 residues in the CDR3. Germline V gives CDR1 SQVTM, CDR2 ANQGSEA. V was clipped by 4 bases and J by 0 bases, with 13 bases between them. CDR3 coding DNA: TGCAGCGTTGCGGTACACTCGACCTCCTACGAGCAGTACTTC. This translates into CSVAVHSTSYEQYF.

The chain recombines TRBV28 with TRBJ2-1; 14 bases agree with TRBD2. J lost 2 bases, V lost 2 bases, and 5 bases had no gene match. From germline, CDR1 is MDHEN and CDR2 SYDVKM. The CDR3 loop spans 18 amino acids. The CDR3 DNA sequence: TGTGCCAGCAGTTTAGTGGGACTAGCGGGAGCTCCCTACAATGAGCAGTTCTTC. This sequence encodes CASSLVGLAGAPYNEQFF.

This clonotype appeared many times. The chain joins TRBV2 to TRBJ1-4; D gene ambiguous. Germline V gene sequence: CDR1 SNHLY, CDR2 FYNNEI. The CDR3 length is 14 residues. V shed 4 bases and J shed 5 bases, with 11 bases lying between them. The CDR3 sequence: CASSVEQINEKLFF. Written as DNA, the CDR3 is TGTGCCAGCAGTGTAGAACAGATAAATGAAAAACTGTTTTTT.

This chain connects TRBV29-1 to TRBJ2-4; TRBD2 matches 11 bases. The germline V gene encodes CDR1 SQVTM and CDR2 ANQGSEA. After removal of 6 bases from V and 8 bases from J, the junction contained 6 bases not matched to a gene. The CDR3 totals 13 residues. This CDR3 is CSVDTSGSDIQYF. The CDR3 DNA follows: TGCAGCGTGGATACTAGCGGGAGTGACATTCAGTACTTC.